The T cell receptor beta chain described here comes from a study of identical twins. This clonotype was seen only a few times. TCRdb analysed the 5' RACE reads with MiXCR anew, one entry per CDR3 protein. The sample has 210,000 or so distinct CDR3 sequences; more than 15% are singletons. The V gene lost 6 bases and the J gene lost 10 bases, with 18 bases spanning the gap. Germline loops: CDR1 LNHDA, CDR2 SQIVND (reference sequence). The CDR3 runs 13 residues. A further study also used this sample, focusing on T cells expressing NK-cell markers. That work states: It was from sorted CD3+CD56+NKG2C+, CD3+CD56+NKG2C- and CD3+CD56-NKG2C+ T cells that TCR beta repertoires came.

What was sequenced was CD8+ T cells sorted from blood. The J gene is TRBJ1-1, the V gene TRBV19; D not resolved. The clonotype comes from a woman aged 18-29 years in good health. In DNA form, the CDR3 reads TGTGCCAGTAGAGGCAGGATCACGGTAGGAGCTTTCTTT. Translation gives CASRGRITVGAFF. Variable domain in full (rest from reference TRBV19 and TRBJ1-1): DGGITQSPKYLFRKEGQNVTLSCEQNLNHDAMYWYRQDPGQGLRLIYYSQIVNDFQKGDIAEGYSVSREKKESFPLTVTSAQKNPTAFYLCASRGRITVGAFFGQGTRLTVV.